One sample yielded the 29 T cell receptor beta chains listed below, sequenced in a study of cytomegalovirus exposure and HLA in healthy donors. Clones were sequenced by immunoSEQ multiplex PCR, and TCRdb holds only the in-frame ones, with some missing. The table includes 150,000 to 200,000 clones, 80% to 90% detected once. Sequencing used PBMCs. The receptor set was obtained from a woman aged 25-40 years in good health and CMV-seronegative.

This clone was detected only a few times. The chain has TRBV7-8 and TRBJ1-1, with D perhaps TRBD1 (5 bases). Trimming took off 4 bases at V and 8 bases at J, with 20 bases between the two ends. The CDR3 spans 15 residues. Germline V lookup: CDR1 SGHVS, CDR2 FQNEAQ. The CDR3 is CASSSLTAGSTEAFF. CDR3 DNA: TGTGCCAGCAGCTCCCTGACAGCCGGGTCAACGGAAGCTTTCTTT.

This rearrangement joins TRBV7-3 to TRBJ2-2, with 11 bases lining up with TRBD2. After removal of 0 bases from V and 5 bases from J, the junction contained 5 bases not matched to a gene. The CDR3 has 17 amino acids. Germline loops: CDR1 SGHTA, CDR2 FQGTGA. The CDR3 here is CASSLTLAGGYTGELFF. CDR3 in DNA: TGTGCCAGCAGCTTAACTCTAGCGGGAGGTTATACCGGGGAGCTGTTTTTT. Based on the CDR3 plus reference TRBV7-3 and TRBJ2-2, the full variable domain is GAGVSQTPSNKVTEKGKYVELRCDPISGHTALYWYRQSLGQGPEFLIYFQGTGAADDSGLPNDRFFAVRPEGSVSTLKIQRTERGDSAVYLCASSLTLAGGYTGELFFGEGSRLTVL.

The table lists this clone with a count of one. The chain links TRBV7-2 to TRBJ2-7; weak D call: TRBD2 (5 bases). The CDR3 runs 14 residues. V lost 5 bases and J lost 2, with 13 bases in between. Germline V gene sequence: CDR1 SGHTA, CDR2 FQGNSA. The CDR3 here is CASSPTTRAYEQYF. DNA of the CDR3: TGTGCCAGCAGCCCGACGACGAGGGCCTACGAGCAGTACTTC.

J is TRBJ1-1 and V is TRBV2, with D possibly matching TRBD1 (5 bases). Germline V CDR1 and CDR2: SNHLY, FYNNEI. Trimming took 1 base from V and 1 from J, leaving 10 bases between them. The CDR3 is 15 residues long. CDR3 sequence: CASSEEGRKNTEAFF. The CDR3, as DNA: TGTGCCAGCAGTGAAGAGGGGAGGAAGAACACTGAAGCTTTCTTT.

The chain recombines TRBV2 with TRBJ2-1; 8 bases match TRBD1. CDR3 length: 17 amino acids. CDR1 and CDR2 from the germline V gene are SNHLY and FYNNEI. V shed 2 bases, J shed 3 bases, and the junction held 9 bases outside the gene matches. CDR3 DNA sequence: TGTGCCAGCAGTGAAAGGGTATCAGGGGGCTTCTACAATGAGCAGTTCTTC. It is translated as CASSERVSGGFYNEQFF.

This clone was counted between two and nine times. CDR3 residues: CASSFGQPRGNTGELFF. CDR3 nucleotides: TGTGCCAGCAGCTTCGGACAGCCACGGGGGAACACCGGGGAGCTGTTTTTT. The chain uses TRBV5-4 and TRBJ2-2, with D maybe TRBD1 (6 bases). Per the germline V gene, CDR1 is SGHNT and CDR2 is YYREEE (reference sequence). Deletions cut 2 bases from V and 1 base from J, with 15 bases between. The CDR3 runs to 17 residues.

J is TRBJ2-2 and V is TRBV5-4; TRBD1 agrees at 8 bases. The CDR3 is 16 amino acids. The junction had 5 bases not matched to a gene; V was cut back by 4 bases and J by 0 bases. Germline loops: CDR1 SGHNT, CDR2 YYREEE (reference sequence). For the CDR3, the DNA is TGTGCCAGCAGCGTAAACAGGGGGTCGAACACCGGGGAGCTGTTTTTT. Protein product: CASSVNRGSNTGELFF.

This chain uses TRBV5-4 with TRBJ2-1, with D maybe TRBD2 (6 bases). Between the trimmed V and J ends, which lost 0 bases and 2 bases, there was a span of 9 bases. The CDR3 has 15 residues. Germline lookup yields CDR1 SGHNT and CDR2 YYREEE (reference sequence). CDR3 nucleotides: TGTGCCAGCAGCTTGGGCGGGGAGGCCTACAATGAGCAGTTCTTC. The encoded protein is CASSLGGEAYNEQFF.

V is TRBV7-9 and J is TRBJ2-1, with D possibly being TRBD1 (6 bases). V was trimmed by 5 bases and J by 10 bases, leaving 9 bases between them. Germline V CDR1 and CDR2: SEHNR, FQNEAQ (reference sequence). CDR3 length: 11 amino acids. In nucleotides, the CDR3 is TGTGCCAGCAGCCCTGGGACAGAGCAGTTCTTC. This encodes CASSPGTEQFF.

The chain links TRBV4-1 to TRBJ2-2, with 8 positions matching TRBD2. This CDR3 is 15 amino acids long. CDR1 and CDR2 from the germline V gene are MGHRA and YSYEKL. Trimming at V came to 3 bases and at J to 4 bases, leaving 4 bases not matched to a gene. CDR3 in DNA: TGCGCCAGCAGCCAGCTTCGGGGGGGCACCGGGGAGCTGTTTTTT. Translated, it gives CASSQLRGGTGELFF.

V and J are TRBV6-6 and TRBJ2-7; D not resolved. Per germline, CDR1 MNHNY and CDR2 SVGAGI (reference sequence). Trimming took off 8 bases at V and 2 bases at J, with 16 bases between the two ends. The CDR3 is made up of 14 amino acids. The CDR3 region is CASLKLAAAYEQYF. The CDR3 DNA reads TGTGCCAGCCTCAAACTCGCGGCCGCCTACGAGCAGTACTTC.

This sequence joins TRBV27 and TRBJ2-7; the match to TRBD2 covers 11 bases. CDR3 length: 15 amino acids. Germline CDR1 and CDR2: MNHEY and SMNVEV (reference sequence). V dropped 5 bases and J dropped 6; count of bases not matched to a gene: 9. DNA of the CDR3: TGTGCCAGCAGTAGCCCGGGACTAGCGGACGTCGAGCAGTACTTC. Protein: CASSSPGLADVEQYF.

This clone appeared a few times. This chain links TRBV6-5 with TRBJ2-7; D remains ambiguous. This CDR3 has 13 amino acids. Germline V gene data show CDR1 as MNHEY and CDR2 as SVGAGI. V lost 7 bases to trimming and J lost 2 bases, with 12 bases between them. DNA of the CDR3: TGTGCCAGCACCGACGGCCCCCCCTACGAGCAGTACTTC. Translating it yields CASTDGPPYEQYF.

This clone occurred a few times. The chain carries TRBV25-1 and TRBJ2-7; perhaps TRBD2 as D (5 bases). Looked up from germline, CDR1 is MGHDK and CDR2 is SYGVNS. V was shortened by 8 bases and J by 2 bases, with 13 bases between the two germline ends. The CDR3 loop spans 13 amino acids. The chain's CDR3 is CASAGSSPYEQYF. The CDR3 region has the DNA TGTGCCAGCGCTGGGAGTTCTCCCTACGAGCAGTACTTC.

This chain joins TRBV5-1 and TRBJ2-7; TRBD1 matches at 7 bases. The junction had 4 bases not matched to a gene; V was cut back by 4 bases and J by 6 bases. The CDR3 consists of 12 residues. Germline V gene data show CDR1 as SGHRS and CDR2 as YFSETQ. CDR3 sequence (DNA): TGCGCCAGCAGCCCGACAGGGCCCGAGCAGTACTTC. This translates into CASSPTGPEQYF.

The V call is TRBV5-1, the J call TRBJ1-1, with TRBD1 matching over 9 bases. This CDR3 comprises 13 residues. Germline assignment: CDR1 SGHRS and CDR2 YFSETQ. Trimming removed 5 bases from V and 4 bases from J; junction bases left unmatched: 3. In DNA form, the CDR3 reads TGCGCCAGCAGAGTGACAGGGGGCACTGAAGCTTTCTTT. Protein sequence: CASRVTGGTEAFF.

V gene TRBV4-3 combines with J gene TRBJ1-1, with D maybe TRBD1 (5 bases). V was trimmed by 2 bases and J by 0 bases, leaving 13 bases between them. The V gene's germline CDR1 is LGHNA and CDR2 YSLEER. CDR3 length: 16 residues. CDR3: CASSQFPGLMNTEAFF. For the CDR3, the DNA is TGCGCCAGCAGCCAATTTCCGGGACTTATGAACACTGAAGCTTTCTTT.

Worth noting for this clone: A junction end diverges from the germline sequence, so it may reflect a read error. The chain employs TRBV29-1 and TRBJ2-5, with a weak D call TRBD1 (5 bases). Per the germline V gene, CDR1 is SQVTM and CDR2 is ANQGSEA. The CDR3 has 13 residues. DNA for the CDR3: TGCAGCGTTGAAGGAGCAGGGCAAGGGACCCAGTACTTC. Translation gives CSVEGAGQGTQYF.

The chain is built from TRBV28 and TRBJ2-7; no firm D call. The ends were cut back, 4 bases at V and 5 bases at J, with 9 bases in the middle. The CDR3 runs 12 residues. CDR1 and CDR2 (germline): MDHEN, SYDVKM. The CDR3 DNA follows: TGTGCCAGCAGTTCACCGCCGAACGAGCAGTACTTC. Translating gives CASSSPPNEQYF.

The V gene is TRBV7-9, the J gene TRBJ1-5; D gene ambiguous. Germline V gives CDR1 SEHNR, CDR2 FQNEAQ (reference sequence). The CDR3 length is 12 residues. V was clipped by 2 bases and J by 8 bases, with 7 bases between them. The CDR3, as DNA: TGTGCCAGCAGCTTAATTTCGGAGCCCCAGCATTTT. Residues: CASSLISEPQHF.

This chain links TRBV9 with TRBJ2-3, with D uncertain. Per the germline V gene, CDR1 is SGDLS and CDR2 is YYNGEE. This CDR3 spans 15 amino acids. Trimming pared 0 bases from V and 2 bases from J, leaving 10 bases between. CDR3 region: CASSVDGLYTDTQYF. DNA of the CDR3: TGTGCCAGCAGCGTAGATGGCTTGTACACAGATACGCAGTATTTT.

The chain couples TRBV9 to TRBJ2-2; tentative D call: TRBD1 (6 bases). The CDR3 is 16 residues long. Trimming shortened V by 0 bases and J by 2 bases, and 11 bases separated the two germline ends. Germline CDR1 reads SGDLS; CDR2 reads YYNGEE. For the CDR3, the DNA is TGTGCCAGCAGCGTAGGCACAGGGATAAACACCGGGGAGCTGTTTTTT. Its translation: CASSVGTGINTGELFF.

The CDR3 bases are TGTGCCAGCAGGCCGGGACAGGGGGACAATGAGCAGTTCTTC. It encodes CASRPGQGDNEQFF. The chain couples TRBV6-6 to TRBJ2-1; TRBD1 aligns across 11 bases. The V segment lost 6 bases and the J segment 5 bases; nucleotides outside the gene matches: 3. The CDR3 runs 14 residues. Germline CDR1 MNHNY, CDR2 SVGAGI (reference sequence).

The V and J genes are TRBV7-2 and TRBJ2-3; D is unclear. The germline CDR1 and CDR2 sequences are SGHTA and FQGNSA. V was pared by 5 bases and J by 0 bases, with 9 bases between. The CDR3 covers 14 residues. This CDR3 is CASSPEASTDTQYF. The CDR3 nucleotides are TGTGCCAGCAGCCCGGAAGCAAGCACAGATACGCAGTATTTT.

The chain is built from TRBV10-3 and TRBJ2-7, with 8 bases fitting TRBD2. Germline loops: CDR1 ENHRY, CDR2 SYGVKD. This CDR3 region has 14 residues. Losses at the gene ends were 2 bases for V and 1 base for J; bases not matched to a gene: 1. Here the CDR3 reads CAISEGGGSYEQYF. The CDR3 nucleotides read TGTGCCATCAGTGAGGGCGGGGGGTCCTACGAGCAGTACTTC.

V usage is TRBV19 and J usage is TRBJ1-6; D not resolved. The CDR3 runs 14 residues. V lost 3 bases to trimming and J lost 5 bases, with 8 bases between them. Per germline, CDR1 LNHDA and CDR2 SQIVND (reference sequence). CDR3 bases: TGTGCCAGTAGTATTTGGGCAGATAATTCACCCCTCCACTTT. It translates to CASSIWADNSPLHF.

V is TRBV28 and J is TRBJ2-7; D unclear. CDR1 MDHEN and CDR2 SYDVKM come from the germline V gene. The V end was cut by 6 bases, the J end by 3 bases, with 12 bases between. The CDR3 has 13 amino acids. CDR3 sequence (DNA): TGTGCCAGCAGGGCCTACCCTAGCTACGAGCAGTACTTC. It translates to CASRAYPSYEQYF.

This clone came up once. This chain uses TRBV6-6 with TRBJ2-5; 7 bases are a match to TRBD2. This CDR3 is built from 15 residues. Germline loops: CDR1 MNHNY, CDR2 SVGAGI (reference sequence). Unmatched junction bases numbered 8, after V lost 2 bases and J lost 5 bases. CDR3 DNA: TGTGCCAGCAGTTACGACGGGGGGAGGAGGGAGACCCAGTACTTC. Encoded protein: CASSYDGGRRETQYF.

The chain is built from TRBV5-1 and TRBJ2-2, with 7 bases matching TRBD1. The germline gives CDR1 SGHRS, CDR2 YFSETQ. Trimming took 4 bases from V and 5 from J; bases not matched to a gene: 5. The CDR3 covers 14 residues. The CDR3 here is CASSMGQSTGELFF. The CDR3 nucleotides read TGCGCCAGCAGCATGGGACAGAGTACCGGGGAGCTGTTTTTT.